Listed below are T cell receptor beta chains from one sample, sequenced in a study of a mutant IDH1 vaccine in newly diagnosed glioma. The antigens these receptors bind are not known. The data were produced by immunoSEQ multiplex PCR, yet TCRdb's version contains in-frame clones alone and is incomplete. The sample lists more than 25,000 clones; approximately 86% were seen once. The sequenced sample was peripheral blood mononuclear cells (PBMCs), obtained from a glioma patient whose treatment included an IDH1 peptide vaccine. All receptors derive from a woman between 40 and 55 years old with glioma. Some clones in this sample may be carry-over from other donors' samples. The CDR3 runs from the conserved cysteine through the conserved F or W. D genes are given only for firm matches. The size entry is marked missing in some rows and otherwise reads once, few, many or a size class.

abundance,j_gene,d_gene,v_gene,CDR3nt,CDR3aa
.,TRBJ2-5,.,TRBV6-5,TGTGCCAGCGGGGGTCGGCCGAAAGAGACCCAGTACTTC,CASGGRPKETQYF
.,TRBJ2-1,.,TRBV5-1,TGCGCCAGCAGCTTTGACCTGCGCTACAATGAGCAGTTCTTC,CASSFDLRYNEQFF
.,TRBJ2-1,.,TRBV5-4,TGTGCCAGCAGCTTAACAGGGAGCAATGAGCAGTTCTTC,CASSLTGSNEQFF
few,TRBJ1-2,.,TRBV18,TGTGCCAGCTCACCTAATCCCCAGGACGGCTACACCTTC,CASSPNPQDGYTF
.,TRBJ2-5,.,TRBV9,TGTGCCAGCAGCGTGTCAGCTCACCTGGGACAAGAGACCCAGTACTTC,CASSVSAHLGQETQYF
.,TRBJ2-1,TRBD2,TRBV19,TGTGCCAGTAGGCCGAATAGCGGGAACAACAATGAGCAGTTCTTC,CASRPNSGNNNEQFF
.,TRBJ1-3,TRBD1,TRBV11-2,TGTGCCAGCAGCTCGGGACAGGTCTTCGGAAACACCATATATTTT,CASSSGQVFGNTIYF
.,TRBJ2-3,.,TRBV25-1,TGTGCCAGCAGTCCAGACAGGTCCAACACAGATACGCAGTATTTT,CASSPDRSNTDTQYF
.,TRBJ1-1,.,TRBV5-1,TGCGCCAGCAGAACAGCCCTGAACACTGAAGCTTTCTTT,CASRTALNTEAFF
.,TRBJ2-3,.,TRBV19,TGTGCCACAGCCAAAGGGGCCGGCACAGATACGCAGTATTTT,CATAKGAGTDTQYF
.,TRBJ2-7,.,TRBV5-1,TGCGCCAGCAGCTTGGCCGAATCCAACTACGAGCAGTACTTC,CASSLAESNYEQYF
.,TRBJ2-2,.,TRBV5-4,TGTGCCAGCAGGGCAGGGGAGGGCCCAACCGGGGAGCTGTTTTTT,CASRAGEGPTGELFF
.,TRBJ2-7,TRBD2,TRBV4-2,TGTGCCAGCAAAGGAGCGGGGGACCACTACGAGCAGTACTTC,CASKGAGDHYEQYF
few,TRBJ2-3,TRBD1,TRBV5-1,TGCGCCAGCAGCTTGGGCACAGGGGGCGCGGGGGATACGCAGTATTTT,CASSLGTGGAGDTQYF
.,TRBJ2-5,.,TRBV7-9,TGTGCCAGCAGCTTAGAAGGGGGAGAGACCCAGTACTTC,CASSLEGGETQYF
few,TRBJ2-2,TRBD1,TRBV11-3,TGTGCCAGCAGCTTAAGGGACAGGGGGCCGAACACCGGGGAGCTGTTTTTT,CASSLRDRGPNTGELFF
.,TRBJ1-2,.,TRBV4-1,TGCGCCAGCAGCCAAGATCTGGGGGCCCAGTACTATGGCTACACCTTC,CASSQDLGAQYYGYTF
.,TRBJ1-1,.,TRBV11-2,TGTGCCAGCAGCTTAGGTAGTGTGACAGGAGGCTCTGAAGCTTTCTTT,CASSLGSVTGGSEAFF
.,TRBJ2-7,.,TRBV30,TGTGCCGGGGGGCGGATCTCCTACGAGCAGTACTTC,CAGGRISYEQYF
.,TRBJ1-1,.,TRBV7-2,TGTGCCAGCAGCTTAGGGCCGGTTGCGGGTGAGGGGATGAACACTGAAGCTTTCTTT,CASSLGPVAGEGMNTEAFF
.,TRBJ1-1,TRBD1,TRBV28,TGTGCCAGCAGTTTCGGAGACAGGGGCCGGGCTTTCTTT,CASSFGDRGRAFF
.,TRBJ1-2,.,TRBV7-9,TGTGCCAGCAGCTCGCTTAAGGACCCTTATGGCTACACCTTC,CASSSLKDPYGYTF
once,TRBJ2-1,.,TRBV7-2,TGTGCCAGCGGGGGCCGCTCCTACAATGAGCAGTTCTTC,CASGGRSYNEQFF
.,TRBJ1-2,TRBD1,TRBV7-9,TGTGCCAGCAGCTTAGACACAGGGGCGGGTAACTATGGCTACACCTTC,CASSLDTGAGNYGYTF
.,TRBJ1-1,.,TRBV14,TGTGCCAGCAGTCCCGCGGCCGGGTGGAACTCTGAAGCTTTCTTT,CASSPAAGWNSEAFF
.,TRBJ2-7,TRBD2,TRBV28,TGTGCCAGCAATAAGCGGGAGTTGGACGAGCAGTACTTC,CASNKRELDEQYF
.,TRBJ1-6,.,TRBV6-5,TGTGCCAGCAGTTACCGGCAGGGGAATTCACCCCTCCACTTT,CASSYRQGNSPLHF
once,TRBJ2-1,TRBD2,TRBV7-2,TGTGCCAGCAGCCCCCGCCTAGCGGGGTCGTATGAGCAGTTCTTC,CASSPRLAGSYEQFF
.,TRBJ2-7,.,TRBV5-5,TGTGCCAGCAGCTTAGGGGCAGGGGGGTACGAGCAGTACTTC,CASSLGAGGYEQYF
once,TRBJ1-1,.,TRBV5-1,TGCGCCAGCAGCTTTTCAGGGGCGAACACTGAAGCTTTCTTT,CASSFSGANTEAFF
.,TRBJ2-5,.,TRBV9,TGTGCCAGCAGCGCCCGTGAGCGTCCAGGGGAGACCCAGTACTTC,CASSARERPGETQYF
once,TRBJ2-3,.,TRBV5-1,TGCGCCAGCAGCCCTTCCCAGGGTTGGGGGGAAGATACGCAGTATTTT,CASSPSQGWGEDTQYF
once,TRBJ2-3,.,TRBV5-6,TGTGCCAGCAGCTTGGTACGCAGGGCAAGCACAGATACGCAGTATTTT,CASSLVRRASTDTQYF
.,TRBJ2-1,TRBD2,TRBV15,TGTGCCACCAGCAAGCAAAGGGGACTAGCGAACAATGAGCAGTTCTTC,CATSKQRGLANNEQFF
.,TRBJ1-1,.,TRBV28,TGTGCCAGCGACCGGCCCTCATCAGAAGCTTTCTTT,CASDRPSSEAFF